This T cell receptor (beta chain) emerged from a study of OX40 agonist ivuxolimab in advanced cancers. Turning to the study itself: Ivuxolimab, an antibody acting as an agonist of OX40 (CD134), was used to treat patients.

General study results and limits: Dose levels from 0.1 to 3.0 mg/kg saw CD4+ and CD8+ blood T cells expand clonally by week 6.

Regarding this clone: What it binds is unknown.

This CDR3 region has 14 residues. The V gene's germline CDR1 is LNHDA and CDR2 SQIVND (reference sequence). V lost 3 bases and J lost 0, with 8 bases in between. Only in-frame clones appear in the TCRdb table, and some are missing; sequencing was by immunoSEQ multiplex PCR. The sample records 65,000 to 85,000 clones, 85% being singletons. The sequences come from CD4+ or CD8+ T cells sorted from blood, collected in a trial of the OX40 agonist ivuxolimab. This chain links TRBV19 with TRBJ1-2; possibly TRBD1 for D (5 bases). This clonotype was obtained from an adult with an advanced solid tumor such as melanoma, head and neck, liver or kidney cancer. The DNA of the CDR3 is TGTGCCAGTAGTATGGGACCTACTAACTATGGCTACACCTTC. Translated, it gives CASSMGPTNYGYTF.